This T cell receptor (beta chain) was observed in a study of blood T cell repertoires in COVID-19. Study-wide background: COVID-19 samples, acute and convalescent, were from the United States, Italy and Spain.

V was pared by 6 bases and J by 1 base, with 6 bases between. CDR1 is SEHNR and CDR2 is FQNEAQ in the germline V gene (reference sequence). This CDR3 contains 12 residues. Data came from immunoSEQ multiplex PCR; TCRdb stores just in-frame clones and leaves some out. The sample carries approximately 200,000 clones, more than 80% recorded once. Sequencing used PBMCs or T cells enriched from blood (not recorded which). The chain carries TRBV7-9 and TRBJ1-1; D unclear. This receptor was obtained from a man aged 55 to 70 who had recovered from COVID-19. CDR3: CASRGRNTEAFF. The CDR3 bases are TGTGCCAGCAGGGGGAGGAACACTGAAGCTTTCTTT.